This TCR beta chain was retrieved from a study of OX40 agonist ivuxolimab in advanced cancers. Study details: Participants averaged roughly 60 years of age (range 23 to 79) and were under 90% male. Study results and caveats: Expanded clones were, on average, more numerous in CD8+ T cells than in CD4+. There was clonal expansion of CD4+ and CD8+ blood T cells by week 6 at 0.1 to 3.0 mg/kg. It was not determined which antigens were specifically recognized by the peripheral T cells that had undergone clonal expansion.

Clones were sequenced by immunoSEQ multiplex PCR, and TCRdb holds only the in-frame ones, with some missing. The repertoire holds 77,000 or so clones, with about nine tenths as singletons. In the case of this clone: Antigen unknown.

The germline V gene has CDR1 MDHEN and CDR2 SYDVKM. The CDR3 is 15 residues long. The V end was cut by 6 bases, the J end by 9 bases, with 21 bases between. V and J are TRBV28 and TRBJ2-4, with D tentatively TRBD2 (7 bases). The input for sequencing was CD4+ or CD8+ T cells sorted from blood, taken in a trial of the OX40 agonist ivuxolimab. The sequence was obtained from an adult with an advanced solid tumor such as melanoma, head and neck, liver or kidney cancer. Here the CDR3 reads CASSRMGGAFGIQYF. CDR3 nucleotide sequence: TGTGCCAGCAGCCGAATGGGGGGGGCGTTTGGCATTCAGTACTTC.